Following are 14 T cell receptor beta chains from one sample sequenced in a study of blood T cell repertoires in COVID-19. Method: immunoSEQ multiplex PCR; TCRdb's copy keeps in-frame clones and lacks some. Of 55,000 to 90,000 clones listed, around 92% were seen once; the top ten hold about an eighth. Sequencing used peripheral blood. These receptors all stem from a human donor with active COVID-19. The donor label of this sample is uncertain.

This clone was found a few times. The CDR3 region has the DNA TGTGCCTGGAGTTCCGGGACAGCCTACGAGCAGTACTTC. Translation gives CAWSSGTAYEQYF. This rearrangement joins TRBV30 to TRBJ2-7; 7 positions agree with TRBD1. V lost 2 bases, J lost 2 bases, and 3 bases stayed unmatched. CDR3 size: 13 residues. Germline lookup yields CDR1 GTSNPN and CDR2 SVGIG (reference sequence).

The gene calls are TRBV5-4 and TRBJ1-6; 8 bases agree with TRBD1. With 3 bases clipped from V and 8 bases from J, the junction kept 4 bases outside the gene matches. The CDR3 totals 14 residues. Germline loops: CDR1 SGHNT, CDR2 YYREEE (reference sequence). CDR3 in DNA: TGTGCCAGCAGCTCGGGACAGGATTATTCACCCCTCCACTTT. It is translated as CASSSGQDYSPLHF.

CDR3 in amino acids: CASSTQGSRSYNEQFF. Written as DNA, the CDR3 is TGTGCCAGCAGCACCCAGGGCTCGAGGTCCTACAATGAGCAGTTCTTC. The V call is TRBV5-8, the J call TRBJ2-1; TRBD1 might be the D (5 bases). Germline-derived CDR1 and CDR2 are SGHTS and YDEGEE. There are 16 residues in the CDR3. Trimming stripped 4 bases from V and 1 base from J, with 15 bases between.

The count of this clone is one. The CDR3 sequence: CASSYSLDHSYEQYF. CDR3 DNA sequence: TGTGCCAGCAGTTACTCTCTAGACCACTCCTACGAGCAGTACTTC. The rearrangement joins TRBV6-6 to TRBJ2-7, with D unresolved. Germline V gives CDR1 MNHNY, CDR2 SVGAGI (reference sequence). This CDR3 comprises 15 residues. Trimming took 0 bases from V and 0 from J, leaving 9 bases between them.

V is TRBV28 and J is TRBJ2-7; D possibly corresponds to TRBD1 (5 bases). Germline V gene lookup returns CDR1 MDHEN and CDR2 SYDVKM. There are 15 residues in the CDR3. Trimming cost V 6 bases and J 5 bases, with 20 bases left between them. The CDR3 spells CASSPIKGSGHEQYF. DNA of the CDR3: TGTGCCAGCAGCCCAATCAAGGGGTCCGGCCACGAGCAGTACTTC.

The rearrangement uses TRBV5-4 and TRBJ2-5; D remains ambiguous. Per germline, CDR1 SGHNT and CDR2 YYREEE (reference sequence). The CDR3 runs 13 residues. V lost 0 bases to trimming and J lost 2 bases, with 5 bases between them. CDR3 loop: CASSLVLQETQYF. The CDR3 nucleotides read TGTGCCAGCAGCTTGGTTCTGCAAGAGACCCAGTACTTC.

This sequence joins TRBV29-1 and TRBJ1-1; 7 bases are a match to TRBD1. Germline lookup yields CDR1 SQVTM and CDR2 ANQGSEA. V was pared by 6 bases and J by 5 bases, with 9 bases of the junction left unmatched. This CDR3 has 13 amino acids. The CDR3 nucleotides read TGCAGCGTAAACAGGGGAGGTGTGACTGAAGCTTTCTTT. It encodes CSVNRGGVTEAFF.

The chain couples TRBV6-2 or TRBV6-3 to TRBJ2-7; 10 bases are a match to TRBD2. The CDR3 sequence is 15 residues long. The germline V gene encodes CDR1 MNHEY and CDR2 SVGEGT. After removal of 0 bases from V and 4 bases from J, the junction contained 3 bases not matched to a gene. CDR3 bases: TGTGCCAGCAGTTACTCGTCTAGCGGGAGATACGAGCAGTACTTC. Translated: CASSYSSSGRYEQYF.

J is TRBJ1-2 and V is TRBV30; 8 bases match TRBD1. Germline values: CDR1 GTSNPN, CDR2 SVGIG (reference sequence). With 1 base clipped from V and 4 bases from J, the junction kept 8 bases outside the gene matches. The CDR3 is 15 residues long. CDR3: CAWSARMDRAYGYTF. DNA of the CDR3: TGTGCCTGGAGTGCTCGTATGGACAGGGCCTATGGCTACACCTTC.

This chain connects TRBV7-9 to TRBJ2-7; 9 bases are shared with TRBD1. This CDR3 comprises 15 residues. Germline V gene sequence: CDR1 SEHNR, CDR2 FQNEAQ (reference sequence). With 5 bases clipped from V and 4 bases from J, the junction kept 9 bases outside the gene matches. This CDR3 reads CASSKGQGIGYEQYF. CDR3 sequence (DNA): TGTGCCAGCAGCAAGGGACAGGGTATTGGGTACGAGCAGTACTTC.

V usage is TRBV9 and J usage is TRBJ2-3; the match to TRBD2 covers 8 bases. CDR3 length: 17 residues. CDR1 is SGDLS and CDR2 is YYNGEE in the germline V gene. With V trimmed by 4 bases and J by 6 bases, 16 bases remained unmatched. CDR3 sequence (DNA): TGTGCCAGCAGCCCCGCCGGAGCGGGAGTAAATCTTGATACGCAGTATTTT. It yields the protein CASSPAGAGVNLDTQYF.

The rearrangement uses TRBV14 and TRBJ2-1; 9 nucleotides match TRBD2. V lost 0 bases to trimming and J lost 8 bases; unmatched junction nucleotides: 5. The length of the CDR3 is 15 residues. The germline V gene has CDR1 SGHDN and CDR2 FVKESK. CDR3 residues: CASSQERGRAHEQFF. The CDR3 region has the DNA TGTGCCAGCAGCCAAGAACGCGGGAGGGCTCATGAGCAGTTCTTC.

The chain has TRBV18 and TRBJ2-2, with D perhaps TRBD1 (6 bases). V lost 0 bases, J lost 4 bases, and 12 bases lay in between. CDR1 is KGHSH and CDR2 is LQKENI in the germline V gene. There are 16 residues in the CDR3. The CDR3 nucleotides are TGTGCCAGCTCACCACCGCAGGGGCCAACCACCGGGGAGCTGTTTTTT. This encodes CASSPPQGPTTGELFF. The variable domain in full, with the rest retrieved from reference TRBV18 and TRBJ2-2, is NAGVMQNPRHLVRRRGQEARLRCSPMKGHSHVYWYRQLPEEGLKFMVYLQKENIIDESGMPKERFSAEFPKEGPSILRIQQVVRGDSAAYFCASSPPQGPTTGELFFGEGSRLTVL.

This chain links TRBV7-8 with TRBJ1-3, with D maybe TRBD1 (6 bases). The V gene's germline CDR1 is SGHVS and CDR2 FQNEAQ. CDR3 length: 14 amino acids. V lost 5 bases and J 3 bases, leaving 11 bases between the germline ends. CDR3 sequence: CASSRRGSGNTIYF. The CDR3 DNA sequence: TGTGCCAGCAGCCGCAGGGGAAGTGGAAACACCATATATTTT.